Sequencing of this TCR beta chain was carried out in a study of T cell changes during pregnancy in multiple sclerosis. J gave up 2 bases and V 4 bases, and 6 bases lay outside the gene matches. The CDR3 covers 16 residues. Germline assignment: CDR1 KGHSH and CDR2 LQKENI. Some clones are missing from TCRdb's copy, which holds only in-frame ones; the method was immunoSEQ multiplex PCR. The table records 35,000 to 45,000 clones, about 90% of them present only once. This clonotype was obtained from a female donor in good health, enrolled as a control in a pregnancy study. This sequence joins TRBV18 and TRBJ2-1; 9 nucleotides line up with TRBD1. Specimen: peripheral blood, collected in the second trimester of pregnancy. CDR3 region: CASSLQRDRAYNEQFF. The CDR3 coding sequence is TGTGCCAGCTCACTCCAGCGGGACAGGGCCTACAATGAGCAGTTCTTC.